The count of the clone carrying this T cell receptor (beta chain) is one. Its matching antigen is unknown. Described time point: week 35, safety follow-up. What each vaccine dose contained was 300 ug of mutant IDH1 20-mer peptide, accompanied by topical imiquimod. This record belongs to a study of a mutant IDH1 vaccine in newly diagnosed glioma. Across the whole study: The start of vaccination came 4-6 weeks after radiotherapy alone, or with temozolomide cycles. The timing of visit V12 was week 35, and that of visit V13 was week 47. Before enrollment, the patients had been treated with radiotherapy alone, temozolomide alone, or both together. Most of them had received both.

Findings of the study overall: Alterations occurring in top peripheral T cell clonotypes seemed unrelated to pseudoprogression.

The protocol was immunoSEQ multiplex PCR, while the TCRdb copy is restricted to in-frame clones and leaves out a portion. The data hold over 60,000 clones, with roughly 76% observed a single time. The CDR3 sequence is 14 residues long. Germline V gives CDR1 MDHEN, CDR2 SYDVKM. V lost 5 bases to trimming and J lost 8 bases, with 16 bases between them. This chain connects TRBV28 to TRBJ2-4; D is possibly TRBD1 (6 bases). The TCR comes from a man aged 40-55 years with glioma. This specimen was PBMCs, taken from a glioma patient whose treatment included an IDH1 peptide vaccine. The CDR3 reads CASSTAGPGDIQYF. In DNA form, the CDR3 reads TGTGCCAGCAGTACCGCCGGCCCAGGGGACATTCAGTACTTC.